Each of the 5 T cell receptor beta chains below was sequenced from the same sample in a study of CD8 T cells in Susac syndrome. The authors reverse transcribed roughly 0.5 to 1 ug RNA with random hexamers. TCRdb processed the immunoSEQ multiplex PCR reads anew with MiXCR; each CDR3 protein has one entry. The repertoire consists of about 240,000 distinct CDR3 sequences, with less than 96% occurring once and the leading ten covering around 0.093%. Sequencing was carried out using CD4+ T cells from PBMCs. The origin of the receptors is a human donor with Susac syndrome.

This rearrangement joins TRBV28 to TRBJ1-4; possibly TRBD1 for D (5 bases). There are 14 residues in the CDR3. Trimming took off 4 bases at V and 7 bases at J, with 13 bases between the two ends. The germline gives CDR1 MDHEN, CDR2 SYDVKM. The CDR3 nucleotides are TGTGCCAGCAGTTCGGGACTTCGATCTGAAAAACTGTTTTTT. Its translation: CASSSGLRSEKLFF.

This chain uses TRBV29-1 with TRBJ2-3; D is uncertain. The CDR3 consists of 11 residues. Germline V CDR1 and CDR2: SQVTM, ANQGSEA. The V end was cut by 6 bases, the J end by 6 bases, with 10 bases between. Here the CDR3 reads CSVLYQDTQYF. CDR3 DNA: TGCAGCGTCCTTTACCAGGATACGCAGTATTTT.

The chain is built from TRBV29-1 and TRBJ2-1; D gene uncertain. The V gene's germline CDR1 is SQVTM and CDR2 ANQGSEA. Trimming cost V 8 bases and J 0 bases, with 14 bases left between them. The CDR3 contains 14 residues. Written as DNA, the CDR3 is TGCAGCACACAACCGAGGAGCTCCTACAATGAGCAGTTCTTC. This translates into CSTQPRSSYNEQFF.

The chain carries TRBV28 and TRBJ2-1; no reliable D call. Germline CDR1 reads MDHEN; CDR2 reads SYDVKM. The CDR3 sequence is 17 residues long. Trimming removed 3 bases at V and 3 bases at J, with 18 bases between. This CDR3 reads CASSFMLKKALYNEQFF. The CDR3 bases are TGTGCCAGCAGTTTTATGCTCAAAAAGGCGCTCTACAATGAGCAGTTCTTC.

The chain recombines TRBV7-9 with TRBJ1-1; D not resolved. Trimming pared 1 base from V and 1 base from J, leaving 7 bases between. CDR3 length equals 14 residues. Germline V CDR1 and CDR2: SEHNR, FQNEAQ (reference sequence). CDR3 in amino acids: CASSLEGGNTEAFF. CDR3 nucleotides: TGTGCCAGCAGCTTAGAAGGAGGGAACACTGAAGCTTTCTTT. The full variable domain, rest sourced from reference TRBV7-9 and TRBJ1-1, is DTGVSQNPRHKITKRGQNVTFRCDPISEHNRLYWYRQTLGQGPEFLTYFQNEAQLEKSRLLSDRFSAERPKGSFSTLEIQRTEQGDSAMYLCASSLEGGNTEAFFGQGTRLTVV.